This is a list of T cell receptor beta chains from one sample in a study of cytomegalovirus exposure and HLA in healthy donors. Profiling relied on immunoSEQ multiplex PCR, and the TCRdb table lists in-frame clones only, not all of them. The table lists over 150,000 clones, over 80% of them singletons, with 1.5% to 2% in the top ten. Sample: PBMCs. These receptor sequences come from a human donor in good health. Both conserved end residues are part of each CDR3. The order of the fields is V gene, J gene, CDR3 protein.

>TRBV27|TRBJ1-1
CASSFGTQNTEAFF
>TRBV4-1|TRBJ2-3
CASSPQGVPSTDTQYF
>TRBV15|TRBJ2-3
CATSGGVVDRVTDTQYF
>TRBV29-1|TRBJ1-2
CSVEGQGYYGCTF
>TRBV6-6|TRBJ2-2
CASSSAGVRTGELFF
>TRBV21-1|TRBJ2-3
CASSKVPLEDRDFQYF
>TRBV15|TRBJ1-5
CATSTYHGSGQPQHF
>TRBV6-4|TRBJ2-7
CASSALSYEQYF
>TRBV28|TRBJ1-5
CASTPDRGSNQPQHF
>TRBV7-2|TRBJ1-6
CASSRDRTNSPLHF
>TRBV7-2|TRBJ1-2
CASSLMTRPQF
>TRBV6-6|TRBJ1-1
CASWDTEGTEAFF
>TRBV4-1|TRBJ1-5
CASSQEFGGSNQPQHF
>TRBV9|TRBJ2-1
CASSLSGGAGNEQFF
>TRBV19|TRBJ1-2
CASSPAAGQRGYTF
>TRBV15|TRBJ1-2
CATSDTGNYGYTF
>TRBV9|TRBJ2-3
CASSVGFKGDTQYF
>TRBV7-2|TRBJ1-2
CASSASGTGGRGTF
>TRBV27|TRBJ1-5
CASRRGTGMNQPQHF
>TRBV10-3|TRBJ1-1
CAVRSSKNTEAFF
>TRBV5-1|TRBJ1-1
CASSPILGGTEAFF
>TRBV27|TRBJ2-1
CASSRTYNEQFF
>TRBV9|TRBJ2-7
CASSVRDSSYEQYF
>TRBV27|TRBJ2-6
CASSSIWDRGTGGANVLTF
>TRBV2|TRBJ2-3
CASSPGLASNTDTQYF
>TRBV9|TRBJ2-3
CASSPQGLAGGYRDTQYF
>TRBV15|TRBJ2-7
CATSREQLAGHEQYF
>TRBV6-6|TRBJ1-2
CASSSPSTESYGYTF
>TRBV5-4|TRBJ1-6
CASSRETVAYNSPLHF
>TRBV5-1|TRBJ2-6
CASSLGTVNSGANVLTF
>TRBV4-3|TRBJ2-6
CASSQGDSHSGANVLTF
>TRBV5-5|TRBJ2-7
CASSLRESYEQYF